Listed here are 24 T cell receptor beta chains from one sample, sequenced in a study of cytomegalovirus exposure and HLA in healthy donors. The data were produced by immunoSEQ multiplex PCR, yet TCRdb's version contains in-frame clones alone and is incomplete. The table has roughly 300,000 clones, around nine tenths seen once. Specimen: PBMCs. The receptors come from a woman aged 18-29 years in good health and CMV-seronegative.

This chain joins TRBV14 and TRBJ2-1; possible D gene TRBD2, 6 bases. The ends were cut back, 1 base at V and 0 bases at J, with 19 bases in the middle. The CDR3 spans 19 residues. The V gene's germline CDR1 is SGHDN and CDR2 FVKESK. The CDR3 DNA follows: TGTGCCAGCAGCCAAGTCACGGGGCTAGCGCTCGGCTCCTACAATGAGCAGTTCTTC. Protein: CASSQVTGLALGSYNEQFF.

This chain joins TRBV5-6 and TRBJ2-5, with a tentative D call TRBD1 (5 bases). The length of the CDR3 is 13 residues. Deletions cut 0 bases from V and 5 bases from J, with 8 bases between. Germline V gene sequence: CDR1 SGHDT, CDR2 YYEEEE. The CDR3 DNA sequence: TGTGCCAGCAGCTTGGACAGGTTCGAGACCCAGTACTTC. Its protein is CASSLDRFETQYF.

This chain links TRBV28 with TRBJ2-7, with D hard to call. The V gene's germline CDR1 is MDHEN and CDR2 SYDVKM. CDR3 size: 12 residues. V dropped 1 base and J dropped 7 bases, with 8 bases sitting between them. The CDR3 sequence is CASSLSHQEQYF. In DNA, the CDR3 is TGTGCCAGCAGTTTATCCCATCAGGAGCAGTACTTC.

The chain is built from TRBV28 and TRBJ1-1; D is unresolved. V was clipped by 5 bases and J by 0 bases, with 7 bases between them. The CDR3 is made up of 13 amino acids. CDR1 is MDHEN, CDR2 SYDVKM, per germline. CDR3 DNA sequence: TGTGCCAGCAGTCTCGACTTGAACACTGAAGCTTTCTTT. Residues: CASSLDLNTEAFF. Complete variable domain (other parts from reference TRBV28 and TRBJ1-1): DVKVTQSSRYLVKRTGEKVFLECVQDMDHENMFWYRQDPGLGLRLIYFSYDVKMKEKGDIPEGYSVSREKKERFSLILESASTNQTSMYLCASSLDLNTEAFFGQGTRLTVV.

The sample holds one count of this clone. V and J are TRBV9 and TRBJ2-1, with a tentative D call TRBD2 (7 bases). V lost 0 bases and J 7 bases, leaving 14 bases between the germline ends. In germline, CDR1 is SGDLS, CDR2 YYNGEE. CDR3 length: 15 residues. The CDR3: CASSVGGGAVNEQFF. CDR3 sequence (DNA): TGTGCCAGCAGCGTAGGCGGGGGCGCGGTAAATGAGCAGTTCTTC.

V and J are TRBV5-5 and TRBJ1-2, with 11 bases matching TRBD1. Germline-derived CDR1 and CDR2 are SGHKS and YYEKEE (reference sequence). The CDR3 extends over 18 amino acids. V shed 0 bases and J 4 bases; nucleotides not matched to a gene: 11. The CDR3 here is CASSLVGQGAQGLYGYTF. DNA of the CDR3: TGTGCCAGCAGCTTGGTCGGACAGGGGGCGCAGGGTCTCTATGGCTACACCTTC.

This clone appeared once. Here the CDR3 DNA reads TGCGCCAGCAGCTTGGGAGCGGGTCCAGTCTACAATGAGCAGTTCTTC. It codes for CASSLGAGPVYNEQFF. The chain uses TRBV5-1 and TRBJ2-1; perhaps TRBD2 as D (6 bases). The CDR3 totals 16 residues. V was cut by 0 bases and J by 3 bases, with 13 bases left in between. The germline CDR1 and CDR2 sequences are SGHRS and YFSETQ.

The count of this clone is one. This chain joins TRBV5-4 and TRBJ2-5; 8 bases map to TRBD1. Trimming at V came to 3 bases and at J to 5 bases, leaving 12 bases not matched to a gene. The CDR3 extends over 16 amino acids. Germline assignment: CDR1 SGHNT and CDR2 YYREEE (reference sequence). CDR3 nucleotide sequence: TGTGCCAGCAGCTCTCAAACAATGACAGGGGTGGAGACCCAGTACTTC. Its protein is CASSSQTMTGVETQYF.

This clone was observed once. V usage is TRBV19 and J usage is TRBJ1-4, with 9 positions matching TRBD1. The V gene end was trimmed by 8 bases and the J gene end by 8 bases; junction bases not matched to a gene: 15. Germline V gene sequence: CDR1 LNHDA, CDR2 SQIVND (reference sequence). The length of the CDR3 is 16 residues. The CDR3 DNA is TGTGCCAGTGGACCTAACATCGGACAGGGGAGGGAAAAACTGTTTTTT. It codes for CASGPNIGQGREKLFF.

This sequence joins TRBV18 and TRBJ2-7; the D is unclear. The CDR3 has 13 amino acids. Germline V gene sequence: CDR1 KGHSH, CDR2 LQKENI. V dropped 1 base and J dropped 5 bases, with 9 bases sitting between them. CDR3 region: CASSPLVSHEQYF. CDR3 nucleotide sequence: TGTGCCAGCTCACCACTAGTATCCCACGAGCAGTACTTC.

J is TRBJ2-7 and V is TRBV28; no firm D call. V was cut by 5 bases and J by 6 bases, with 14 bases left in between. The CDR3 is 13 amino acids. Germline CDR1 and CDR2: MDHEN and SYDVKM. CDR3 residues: CASSPPTRVEQYF. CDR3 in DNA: TGTGCCAGCAGTCCGCCCACCCGCGTCGAGCAGTACTTC.

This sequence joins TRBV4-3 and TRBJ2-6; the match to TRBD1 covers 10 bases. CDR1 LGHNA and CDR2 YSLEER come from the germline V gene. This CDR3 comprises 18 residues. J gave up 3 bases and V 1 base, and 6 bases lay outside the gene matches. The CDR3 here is CASSQVDRGRIGANVLTF. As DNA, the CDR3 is TGCGCCAGCAGCCAAGTTGACAGGGGGCGGATTGGGGCCAACGTCCTGACTTTC.

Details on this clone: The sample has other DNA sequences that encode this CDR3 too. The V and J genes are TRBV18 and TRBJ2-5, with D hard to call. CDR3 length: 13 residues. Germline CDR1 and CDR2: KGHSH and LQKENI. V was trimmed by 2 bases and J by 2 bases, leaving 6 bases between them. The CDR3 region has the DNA TGTGCCAGCTCACCAGGGCTTCAAGAGACCCAGTACTTC. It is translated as CASSPGLQETQYF.

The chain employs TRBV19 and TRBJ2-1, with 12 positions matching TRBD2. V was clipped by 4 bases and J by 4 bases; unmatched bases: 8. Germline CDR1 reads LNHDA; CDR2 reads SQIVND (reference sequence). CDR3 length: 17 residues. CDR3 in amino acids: CASSKGGLAGTYNEQFF. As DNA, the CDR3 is TGTGCCAGTAGTAAGGGTGGACTAGCGGGGACGTACAATGAGCAGTTCTTC. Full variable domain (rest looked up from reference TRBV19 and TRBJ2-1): DGGITQSPKYLFRKEGQNVTLSCEQNLNHDAMYWYRQDPGQGLRLIYYSQIVNDFQKGDIAEGYSVSREKKESFPLTVTSAQKNPTAFYLCASSKGGLAGTYNEQFFGPGTRLTVL.

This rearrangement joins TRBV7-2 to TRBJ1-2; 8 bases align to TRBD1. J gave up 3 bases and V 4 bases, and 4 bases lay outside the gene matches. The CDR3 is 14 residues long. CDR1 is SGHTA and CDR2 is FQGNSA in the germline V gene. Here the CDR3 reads CASSSRTGHYGYTF. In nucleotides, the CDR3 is TGTGCCAGCAGCTCGAGGACAGGGCACTATGGCTACACCTTC.

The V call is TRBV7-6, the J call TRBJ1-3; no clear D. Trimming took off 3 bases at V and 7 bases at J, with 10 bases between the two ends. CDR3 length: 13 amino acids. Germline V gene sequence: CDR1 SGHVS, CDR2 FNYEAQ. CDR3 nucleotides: TGTGCCAGCAGCTTGGGTAGAGGGAACACCATATATTTT. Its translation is CASSLGRGNTIYF.

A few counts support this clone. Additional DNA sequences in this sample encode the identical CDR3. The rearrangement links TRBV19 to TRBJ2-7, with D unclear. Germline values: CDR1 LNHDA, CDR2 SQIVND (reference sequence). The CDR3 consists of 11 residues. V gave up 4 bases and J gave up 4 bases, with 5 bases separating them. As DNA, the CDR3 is TGTGCCAGTAGTACCGGGTACGAGCAGTACTTC. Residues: CASSTGYEQYF.

In DNA, the CDR3 is TGTGCCAGCAGTTTTAGACTAGCGGACAATGAGCAGTTCTTC. Its translation is CASSFRLADNEQFF. The V and J genes are TRBV28 and TRBJ2-1, with 9 bases fitting TRBD2. Germline CDR1 and CDR2: MDHEN and SYDVKM. Trimming removed 3 bases from V and 5 bases from J; junction bases left unmatched: 2. CDR3 size: 14 residues. Supplemented by reference TRBV28 and TRBJ2-1, the full variable domain reads DVKVTQSSRYLVKRTGEKVFLECVQDMDHENMFWYRQDPGLGLRLIYFSYDVKMKEKGDIPEGYSVSREKKERFSLILESASTNQTSMYLCASSFRLADNEQFFGPGTRLTVL.

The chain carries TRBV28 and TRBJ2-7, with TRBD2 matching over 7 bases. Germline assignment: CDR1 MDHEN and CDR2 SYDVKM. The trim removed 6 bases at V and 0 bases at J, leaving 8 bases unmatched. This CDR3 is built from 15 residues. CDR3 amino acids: CASRTLATSSYEQYF. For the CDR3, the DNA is TGTGCCAGCAGGACACTAGCGACTAGCTCCTACGAGCAGTACTTC.

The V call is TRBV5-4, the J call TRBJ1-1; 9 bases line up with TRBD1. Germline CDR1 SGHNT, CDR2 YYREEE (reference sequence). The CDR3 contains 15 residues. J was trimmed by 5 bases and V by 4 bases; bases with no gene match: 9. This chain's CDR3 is CASSPPGQGITEAFF. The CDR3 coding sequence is TGTGCCAGCAGCCCGCCTGGACAGGGGATAACTGAAGCTTTCTTT.

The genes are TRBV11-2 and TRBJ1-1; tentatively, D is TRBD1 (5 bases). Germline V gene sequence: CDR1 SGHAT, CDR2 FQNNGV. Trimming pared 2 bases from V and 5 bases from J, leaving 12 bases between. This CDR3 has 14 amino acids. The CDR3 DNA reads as TGTGCCAGCAGCTTATATGGGCAGGGTACTGAAGCTTTCTTT. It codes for CASSLYGQGTEAFF.

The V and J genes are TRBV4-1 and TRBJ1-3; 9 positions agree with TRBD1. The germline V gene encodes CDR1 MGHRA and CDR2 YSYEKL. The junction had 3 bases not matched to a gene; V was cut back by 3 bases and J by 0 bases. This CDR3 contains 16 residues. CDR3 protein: CASSQPGQGSGNTIYF. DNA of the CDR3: TGCGCCAGCAGCCAGCCGGGACAGGGCTCTGGAAACACCATATATTTT.

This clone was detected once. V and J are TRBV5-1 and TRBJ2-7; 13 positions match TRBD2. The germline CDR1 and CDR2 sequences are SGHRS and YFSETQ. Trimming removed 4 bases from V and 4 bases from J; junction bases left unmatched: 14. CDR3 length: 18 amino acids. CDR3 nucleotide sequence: TGCGCCAGCAGCAGGGGCATCCGGACTAGCGGGAGCGGGTACGAGCAGTACTTC. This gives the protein CASSRGIRTSGSGYEQYF.

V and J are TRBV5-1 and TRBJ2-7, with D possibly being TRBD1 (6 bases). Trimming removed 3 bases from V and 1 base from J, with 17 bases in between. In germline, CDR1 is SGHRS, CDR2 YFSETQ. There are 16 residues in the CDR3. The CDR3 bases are TGCGCCAGCAGCTGGGTACCGGACAGTTCTTCCTACGAGCAGTACTTC. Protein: CASSWVPDSSSYEQYF.